These T cell receptor beta chains were read from a single sample in a study of control samples from healthy donors and cancer patients. Profiled with immunoSEQ multiplex PCR; TCRdb holds only in-frame clones, not every one. The sample lists about 110,000 clones, around 89% occurring once. The sample taken for sequencing was PBMCs. The receptors shown here come from a woman aged 60-70 years with lung cancer. Both conserved end residues are part of each CDR3. A D gene is named only where the DNA matches it firmly. Part of the rows lack a size; the others show once, few, many or a class for expanded clones.

d_call clone_size j_call v_call cdr3_length cdr3_nt cdr3_aa
TRBD1 - TRBJ2-5 TRBV12-3/TRBV12-4 13 TGTGCCAGCAGTTCGACAGGGAAAGAGACCCAGTACTTC CASSSTGKETQYF
TRBD1 - TRBJ2-5 TRBV7-2 14 TGTGCCAGCAGCCAACAGGGGGCGCGGGAGACCCAGTACTTC CASSQQGARETQYF
TRBD1 - TRBJ1-2 TRBV2 14 TGTGCCAGCAGCGAAGGACAGGGGGAGTTTGGCTACACCTTC CASSEGQGEFGYTF
- - TRBJ1-2 TRBV9 14 TGTGCCAGCAGCCCAAGAGGGGACAACTATGGCTACACCTTC CASSPRGDNYGYTF
- - TRBJ2-2 TRBV9 17 TGTGCCAGCAGCGTAGATGGGTCGGGGTTAAACACCGGGGAGCTGTTTTTT CASSVDGSGLNTGELFF
TRBD1 few TRBJ1-5 TRBV7-9 17 TGTGCCAGCAGCCCAGGGACAGGTTCCTATAGCAATCAGCCCCAGCATTTT CASSPGTGSYSNQPQHF
TRBD2 - TRBJ2-1 TRBV4-2 14 TGTGCCAGCAGCCCAACGGCTAGCGGGAATGAGCAGTTCTTC CASSPTASGNEQFF
TRBD2 - TRBJ2-1 TRBV6-2/TRBV6-3 14 TGTGCCAGCAGTTCCGCTAGCGGGAGCCATGAGCAGTTCTTC CASSSASGSHEQFF
- - TRBJ2-7 TRBV19 13 TGTGCCAGTAGTATCGCGGGAAGCGGGGAGCAGTACTTC CASSIAGSGEQYF
TRBD1 - TRBJ2-7 TRBV5-4 16 TGTGCCAGCAGCTTCGGGACAGGGAGGATCCCCTACGAGCAGTACTTC CASSFGTGRIPYEQYF
TRBD1 - TRBJ1-2 TRBV6-2/TRBV6-3 15 TGTGCCAGCAGTTGGGCGACAACGACAGGGAATGGCTACACCTTC CASSWATTTGNGYTF
TRBD1 - TRBJ2-3 TRBV6-5 16 TGTGCCAGCAGTTACTCGGGGACAGGTCCGACAGATACGCAGTATTTT CASSYSGTGPTDTQYF
TRBD1 medium-sized TRBJ2-1 TRBV14 15 TGTGCCAGCCGTCCGAGAGACAGGGGGAGGGATGAGCAGTTCTTC CASRPRDRGRDEQFF
- once TRBJ1-3 TRBV2 12 TGTGCCAGCAGTGAAGCGGGAAACACCATATATTTT CASSEAGNTIYF
- - TRBJ1-1 TRBV13 13 TGTGCCAGCAGCAGAAACATGAACACTGAAGCTTTCTTT CASSRNMNTEAFF
- - TRBJ1-1 TRBV7-9 14 TGTGCCAGCAGCTTAGGGGGCTCGAACACTGAAGCTTTCTTT CASSLGGSNTEAFF
- - TRBJ1-2 TRBV14 15 TGTGCCAGCAGCCAAGGTGGAGGGGCAAACTATGGCTACACCTTC CASSQGGGANYGYTF
TRBD1 - TRBJ1-6 TRBV7-9 14 TGTGCCAGCGCGGGACAGGGTTATAATTCACCCCTCCACTTT CASAGQGYNSPLHF
TRBD1 - TRBJ2-1 TRBV7-8 16 TGTGCCAGCAGCCCTATGGGACAGGCTCGTTACAATGAGCAGTTCTTC CASSPMGQARYNEQFF
- - TRBJ2-1 TRBV19 13 TGTGCCAGTAGCGGGAGCACCAACAATGAGCAGTTCTTC CASSGSTNNEQFF
- - TRBJ1-1 TRBV19 16 TGTGCCAGTACAGAGGCGTGGGGCGCGCCAAACACTGAAGCTTTCTTT CASTEAWGAPNTEAFF
- - TRBJ1-5 TRBV30 13 TGTGCCTGGAAGGGGAATAGCAATCAGCCCCAGCATTTT CAWKGNSNQPQHF
TRBD2 - TRBJ2-3 TRBV9 16 TGTGCCAGCAGCGTAGGCGCTAGCGGGGTTACAGATACGCAGTATTTT CASSVGASGVTDTQYF
TRBD1 - TRBJ1-1 TRBV12-5 15 TGTGCTAGTGGTTCCGGAGGGGGCCGGAACACTGAAGCTTTCTTT CASGSGGGRNTEAFF
- few TRBJ1-1 TRBV2 11 TGTGCCAGCAAGGGGGGCACTGAAGCTTTCTTT CASKGGTEAFF
- - TRBJ2-7 TRBV28 15 TGTGCCAGCAGTTCCTTATTGCGCTCAGGGCGCGAGCAGTACTTC CASSSLLRSGREQYF
TRBD1 - TRBJ2-7 TRBV5-1 15 TGCGCCAGCAGCGGCACAGGGGCTAGCTCCTACGAGCAGTACTTC CASSGTGASSYEQYF